This TCR beta chain was documented in a study of blood T cell repertoires in COVID-19. Background on the study: From T cells, B-cell-depleted T cells, or PBMCs came the material, which was cDNA or gDNA.

V shed 2 bases and J shed 0 bases, with 11 bases lying between them. CDR1 and CDR2 from the germline V gene are MNHEY and SMNVEV (reference sequence). The CDR3 loop spans 16 amino acids. Here immunoSEQ multiplex PCR was the method, and the copy in TCRdb shows in-frame clones only, minus some. The sample yields approximately 180,000 clones, roughly 84% seen once. Seattle patients were enrolled during active infection and followed longitudinally. This clone was seen more than once but under ten times. The chain links TRBV27 to TRBJ1-3; no definite D call. The receptor was derived from a woman aged 40 to 50 with COVID-19, enrolled during active disease. The sequenced material came from peripheral blood. This chain's CDR3 is CASSLAFASSGNTIYF. The CDR3 DNA reads TGTGCCAGCAGTTTAGCATTCGCCAGCTCTGGAAACACCATATATTTT.